These T cell receptor beta chains were read from a single sample in a study of cytomegalovirus exposure and HLA in healthy donors. The table came from immunoSEQ multiplex PCR; TCRdb's copy has only in-frame clones and leaves some out. The sample carries some 290,000 clones, roughly 90% recorded once. The sample consisted of PBMCs. All receptors come from a man aged 30 to 39 in good health and CMV-seronegative. Both conserved end residues are part of each CDR3. D genes are given only for firm matches. Clone size is shown for a subset of rows, as once, few, many or a class of expanded clone.

V	D	length	size	J	CDR3	DNA
TRBV25-1	NA	17	NA	TRBJ1-6	CASSDGGGVNYNSPLHF	TGTGCCAGCAGTGATGGGGGAGGGGTGAACTATAATTCACCCCTCCACTTT
TRBV6-6	NA	13	NA	TRBJ1-1	CASSSDTGKSLRF	TGTGCCAGCAGTTCTGACACCGGGAAGTCTCTAAGGTTT
TRBV29-1	NA	13	NA	TRBJ2-3	CSAESGSTDTQYF	TGCAGCGCCGAAAGCGGCAGCACAGATACGCAGTATTTT
TRBV4-3	NA	16	few	TRBJ1-6	CASSQQTGTGNSPLHF	TGCGCCAGCAGCCAACAGACCGGGACTGGAAATTCACCCCTCCACTTT
TRBV5-4	TRBD2	15	NA	TRBJ2-3	CASSLVGGNTDTQYF	TGTGCCAGCAGCTTGGTCGGGGGGAACACAGATACGCAGTATTTT
TRBV5-4	TRBD2	16	NA	TRBJ2-1	CASSPPGLAGVNEQFF	TGTGCCAGCAGCCCCCCGGGACTAGCGGGGGTCAATGAGCAGTTCTTC
TRBV19	TRBD1	13	NA	TRBJ1-6	CASSMGQNSPLHF	TGTGCCAGTAGTATGGGACAGAATTCACCCCTCCACTTT
TRBV6-5	TRBD1	15	NA	TRBJ2-5	CASNNRDSVQETQYF	TGTGCCAGCAACAACCGGGACAGCGTCCAAGAGACCCAGTACTTC
TRBV19	NA	15	NA	TRBJ2-7	CASSILSTGKYEQYF	TGTGCCAGTAGTATCCTTTCGACAGGAAAATACGAGCAGTACTTC
TRBV2	NA	12	NA	TRBJ2-7	CASRGRLGLMYF	TGTGCCAGCAGGGGGCGACTTGGGTTGATGTACTTC
TRBV13	NA	15	NA	TRBJ2-2	CASSLRLAGGGELFF	TGTGCCAGCAGCTTACGGCTAGCCGGCGGCGGGGAGCTGTTTTTT
TRBV19	TRBD2	13	NA	TRBJ2-1	CASSSSRGGEQFF	TGTGCCAGTAGTTCCTCGCGGGGGGGTGAGCAGTTCTTC
TRBV4-2	TRBD1	16	NA	TRBJ2-3	CASSHNRDSGGDTQYF	TGTGCCAGCAGCCATAACCGGGACAGTGGGGGAGATACGCAGTATTTT
TRBV6-1	NA	12	NA	TRBJ2-7	CASENNRDEQYF	TGTGCCAGCGAGAACAACCGGGACGAGCAGTACTTC
TRBV5-1	TRBD1	15	NA	TRBJ2-7	CASTPGTGLSYEQYF	TGCGCCAGCACCCCCGGGACAGGTCTGTCCTACGAGCAGTACTTC
TRBV10-2	NA	16	NA	TRBJ1-3	CASSDFRFLSGNTIYF	TGCGCCAGCAGTGATTTCAGATTTCTCTCTGGAAACACCATATATTTT
TRBV5-1	NA	14	NA	TRBJ2-6	CASSLGDFGNVLTF	TGCGCCAGCAGCCTAGGGGATTTTGGGAACGTCCTGACTTTC
TRBV5-6	TRBD1	15	NA	TRBJ2-7	CASSLGAGGVYEQYF	TGTGCCAGCAGCTTGGGAGCAGGGGGCGTCTACGAGCAGTACTTC
TRBV6-5	NA	16	NA	TRBJ1-2	CASSYTTQDWVSGYTF	TGTGCCAGCAGTTATACCACACAGGATTGGGTCAGTGGCTACACCTTC
TRBV4-1	TRBD1	16	NA	TRBJ1-5	CASSQLLTGKRQPQHF	TGCGCCAGCAGCCAACTCCTGACAGGGAAAAGGCAGCCCCAGCATTTT
TRBV7-2	TRBD2	16	NA	TRBJ2-7	CASSREPGLALYEQYF	TGTGCCAGCAGCCGAGAACCGGGACTAGCGCTTTACGAGCAGTACTTC
TRBV25-1	NA	15	NA	TRBJ2-5	CASSDPGRSRETQYF	TGTGCCAGCAGTGACCCGGGTAGGTCCCGGGAGACCCAGTACTTC
TRBV6-6	TRBD1	16	NA	TRBJ1-5	CASSYSGTASNQPQHF	TGTGCCAGCAGTTACTCAGGGACAGCGAGCAATCAGCCCCAGCATTTT
TRBV10-1	NA	14	once	TRBJ2-2	CASSRSLQGGELFF	TGCGCCAGCAGTCGCTCACTACAGGGCGGGGAGCTGTTTTTT
TRBV5-1	NA	14	NA	TRBJ1-1	CASSLRRGPTEAFF	TGCGCCAGCAGCTTAAGACGAGGGCCAACTGAAGCTTTCTTT
TRBV6-6	NA	12	once	TRBJ2-7	CASSPGGLEQYF	TGTGCCAGCAGCCCCGGGGGGCTCGAGCAGTACTTC
TRBV5-1	NA	14	NA	TRBJ2-3	CASSLTGSTDTQYF	TGCGCCAGCAGCTTAACAGGGAGCACAGATACGCAGTATTTT
TRBV9	NA	14	NA	TRBJ1-3	CASSVTGSGNTIYF	TGTGCCAGCAGCGTGACAGGATCTGGAAACACCATATATTTT
TRBV19	NA	14	few	TRBJ2-3	CASSDRTGRDTQYF	TGTGCCAGTAGTGACAGGACTGGCCGGGATACGCAGTATTTT
TRBV5-1	NA	13	NA	TRBJ2-7	CASSLVPLYEQYF	TGCGCCAGCAGCTTGGTCCCCCTCTACGAGCAGTACTTC
TRBV9	TRBD1	15	NA	TRBJ1-4	CASSGATGAGEKLFF	TGTGCCAGCAGCGGGGCAACAGGGGCAGGCGAAAAACTGTTTTTT
TRBV7-2	TRBD1	15	NA	TRBJ2-7	CASSSTGDGAYEQYF	TGTGCCAGCAGCTCAACAGGGGACGGAGCCTACGAGCAGTACTTC
TRBV10-3	TRBD1	15	NA	TRBJ2-7	CAISETGTGIYEQYF	TGTGCCATCAGTGAGACCGGGACAGGGATCTACGAGCAGTACTTC
TRBV6-5	NA	12	NA	TRBJ2-1	CASASGVNEQFF	TGTGCCAGCGCTTCAGGGGTCAATGAGCAGTTCTTC
TRBV2	NA	13	NA	TRBJ1-2	CASSGSLNYGYTF	TGTGCCAGCAGTGGGAGTCTTAACTATGGCTACACCTTC
TRBV5-6	TRBD1	16	NA	TRBJ2-7	CASSFLQGVRVHEQYF	TGTGCCAGCAGCTTCCTACAGGGGGTACGAGTCCACGAGCAGTACTTC
TRBV5-1	TRBD1	15	NA	TRBJ1-6	CASSTGTAPLGTLHF	TGCGCCAGCAGCACCGGGACAGCACCTCTAGGGACCCTCCACTTT
TRBV7-8	NA	16	NA	TRBJ2-5	CASSLGGGGRQETQYF	TGTGCCAGCAGCTTGGGAGGTGGGGGTAGGCAAGAGACCCAGTACTTC
TRBV7-9	TRBD2	19	once	TRBJ2-3	CASSLSGYSGGPSTDTQYF	TGTGCCAGCAGCTTAAGCGGGTATAGCGGGGGGCCTAGCACAGATACGCAGTATTTT
TRBV14	TRBD1	14	NA	TRBJ1-2	CASSQEGQVYGYTF	TGTGCCAGCAGCCAAGAAGGACAGGTCTATGGCTACACCTTC
TRBV5-1	NA	15	NA	TRBJ1-1	CASSLWAGLNTEAFF	TGCGCCAGCAGCTTGTGGGCAGGGCTGAACACTGAAGCTTTCTTT
TRBV5-1	NA	13	NA	TRBJ2-7	CASSFTGSYEQYF	TGCGCCAGCAGCTTTACAGGGAGTTACGAGCAGTACTTC
TRBV6-5	NA	9	NA	TRBJ2-1	CASSNEQFF	TGTGCCAGCTCTAATGAGCAGTTCTTC
TRBV7-9	NA	15	NA	TRBJ1-3	CASSQSVISGNTIYF	TGTGCCAGCAGCCAGTCAGTGATCTCTGGAAACACCATATATTTT
TRBV15	NA	18	NA	TRBJ1-2	CATSRDRQGRILNYGYTF	TGTGCCACCAGCAGAGATCGGCAGGGGCGAATCCTTAACTATGGCTACACCTTC
TRBV11-2	NA	16	NA	TRBJ1-1	CASRYHDRLLNTEAFF	TGTGCCAGCAGGTACCATGACAGACTCCTCAACACTGAAGCTTTCTTT
TRBV9	NA	16	NA	TRBJ2-2	CASSVEIGRVPGELFF	TGTGCCAGCAGCGTAGAGATTGGCAGGGTGCCCGGGGAGCTGTTTTTT
TRBV6-5	TRBD1	16	NA	TRBJ1-5	CASSYSWTGGVLAQHF	TGTGCCAGCAGTTACAGCTGGACAGGGGGTGTTCTGGCCCAGCATTTT
TRBV2	NA	14	NA	TRBJ1-1	CASSEVRVAGSAFF	TGTGCCAGCAGTGAAGTCAGGGTGGCAGGCTCTGCTTTCTTT
TRBV7-8	NA	14	NA	TRBJ2-2	CASTLQGYTGELFF	TGTGCCAGCACCTTACAGGGCTACACCGGGGAGCTGTTTTTT
TRBV9	NA	15	NA	TRBJ2-1	CASSPEVGLHNEQFF	TGTGCCAGCAGCCCAGAGGTGGGGCTCCACAATGAGCAGTTCTTC
TRBV27	NA	15	NA	TRBJ2-6	CASKTPGSGANVLTF	TGTGCCAGCAAAACCCCGGGCTCTGGGGCCAACGTCCTGACTTTC
TRBV10-3	NA	14	few	TRBJ1-3	CAISESAEGNTIYF	TGTGCCATCAGTGAGTCCGCAGAAGGAAACACCATATATTTT